What follows is one T cell receptor beta chain and its context. Authors' data handling: It was from reference gene primer amplification that nucleated cell counts were estimated. The assay was immunoSEQ multiplex PCR, and TCRdb's table has in-frame clones only and misses some. From that table come the V and J calls and clone size; the DNA was used to work out D and trimming. The repertoire includes approximately 350,000 clones, about 90% of them detected once, and 2.5% to 4% sits in the top ten. This specimen belongs to a study of blood T cell repertoires in COVID-19. Study-wide context: The study drew acute and convalescent COVID-19 samples from the United States, Italy and Spain. The analysed material was cDNA or gDNA that came from T cells, B-cell-depleted T cells, or PBMCs.

Germline assignment: CDR1 MGHRA and CDR2 YSYEKL. The ends lost 2 bases at V and 6 bases at J; junction bases unmatched: 7. The CDR3 length is 16 residues. Sequenced material: peripheral blood. The receptor was isolated from a woman aged 18-29 years who had recovered from COVID-19. The rearrangement uses TRBV4-1 and TRBJ2-3; TRBD2 agrees at 11 bases. CDR3 amino acids: CASSQPTSGIADTQYF. DNA of the CDR3: TGCGCCAGCAGCCAACCGACTAGCGGGATTGCGGATACGCAGTATTTT.